This TCR beta chain was captured by sequencing in a study of blood T cells in healthy people across ages. Sample-barcoded 5' priming and a J-beta primer mix drove a second PCR of about 7 to 12 cycles. Each CDR3 protein is one row after TCRdb ran MiXCR on the 5' RACE reads. In the table there are approximately 1.5 million distinct CDR3 sequences, about 32% of which are singletons. This clonotype appeared a few times. CDR1 is SGHTA, CDR2 FQGNSA, per germline. This CDR3 has 15 amino acids. V lost 3 bases and J lost 4, with 10 bases in between. Sequences were obtained from blood. This sequence was found in a young woman in good health. The rearrangement links TRBV7-2 to TRBJ1-6; D unresolved. The CDR3 region has the DNA TGTGCCAGCAGCTTTGTCCCGGCATATAATTCACCCCTCCACTTT. This gives the protein CASSFVPAYNSPLHF. The full variable domain, its missing parts supplied by reference TRBV7-2 and TRBJ1-6, is GAGVSQSPSNKVTEKGKDVELRCDPISGHTALYWYRQSLGQGLEFLIYFQGNSAPDKSGLPSDRFSAERTGGSVSTLTIQRTQQEDSAVYLCASSFVPAYNSPLHFGNGTRLTVT.